This T cell receptor (beta chain) stems from a study of regulatory T cells in long-lasting Graves disease. Findings of the study overall: Favored usage of TRBV28, TRBJ1-2 and TRBJ2-5 was recorded in persistent disease. Study of thyroid tissue was not done, with only peripheral blood studied.

Deletions cut 4 bases from V and 0 bases from J, with 10 bases between. In germline, CDR1 is SGHRS, CDR2 YFSETQ. The CDR3 totals 15 residues. Assembly of TCR beta libraries relied on iRepertoire HTBI primers together with Arm-PCR of CDR3 regions. TCRdb passed the multiplex PCR reads through MiXCR, listing each CDR3 protein once. The sample has 400,000 or so distinct CDR3 sequences; around 20% are singletons. As regards this clonotype: Its antigen remains unidentified.

Stated time point: persistent/refractory GD, antithyroid drugs over 5 years with positive TRAb. TCR sequences were obtained from RNA taken from PBMCs. A blood draw put nine milliliters of peripheral blood into EDTA tubes. The genes are TRBV5-1 and TRBJ2-2; D may match TRBD1 or TRBD2 (6 bases each). The receptor was isolated from a female donor with Graves disease. The sequencing here drew on peripheral blood mononuclear cells (PBMCs), taken when the disease was refractory, from a patient treated with antithyroid drugs. CDR3 coding DNA: TGCGCCAGCAGCGGAGGGGGGACGAACACCGGGGAGCTGTTTTTT. Translation gives CASSGGGTNTGELFF.